These 32 T cell receptor beta chains originate from one sample sequenced in a study of blood T cell repertoires in COVID-19. TCRdb's copy holds only in-frame clones and misses some; the assay was immunoSEQ multiplex PCR. This sample carries about 240,000 clones, 70% to 90% of them seen once, and the ten largest clones take around 6.5%. Sequencing input: peripheral blood. The receptors here all came from a man aged 60 to 69 with acute or convalescent COVID-19.

The rearrangement uses TRBV28 and TRBJ2-7; TRBD1 matches at 8 bases. Trimming removed 4 bases from V and 3 bases from J; junction bases left unmatched: 14. This CDR3 contains 17 residues. Per the germline V gene, CDR1 is MDHEN and CDR2 is SYDVKM. The CDR3 protein is CASSSQIPGDRYYEQYF. The CDR3 region has the DNA TGTGCCAGCAGTTCCCAGATCCCGGGGGACAGGTACTACGAGCAGTACTTC.

This clone was counted a single time. The rearrangement joins TRBV19 to TRBJ1-5; D not certain. CDR1 LNHDA and CDR2 SQIVND come from the germline V gene (reference sequence). The CDR3 is 13 residues long. V lost 10 bases and J 0 bases, leaving 10 bases between the germline ends. The CDR3 sequence: CATTSVSNQPQHF. The CDR3 DNA follows: TGTGCCACCACAAGTGTTAGCAATCAGCCCCAGCATTTT.

This sequence joins TRBV18 and TRBJ2-3, with 12 nucleotides matching TRBD2. The CDR3 runs 16 residues. Germline-derived CDR1 and CDR2 are KGHSH and LQKENI. Germline trimming cut 4 bases from V and 2 bases from J; bases unmatched to any gene: 4. As DNA, the CDR3 is TGTGCCAGCTCACTTTCTAGCGGGAGGGCCACAGATACGCAGTATTTT. This sequence encodes CASSLSSGRATDTQYF.

This clone was detected only once. This chain uses TRBV30 with TRBJ1-1, with 9 bases that match TRBD1. The CDR3 loop spans 13 amino acids. CDR1 and CDR2 from the germline V gene are GTSNPN and SVGIG (reference sequence). V lost 5 bases and J lost 5; bases outside the gene matches: 6. DNA for the CDR3: TGTGCCTGGGGACAGGGGAGTATAACTGAAGCTTTCTTT. This codes for CAWGQGSITEAFF.

The CDR3 spells CASSPGGNQPQHF. CDR3 nucleotide sequence: TGTGCCAGCAGCCCAGGGGGCAATCAGCCCCAGCATTTT. The V and J genes are TRBV28 and TRBJ1-5; a weak D match, TRBD1 (6 bases). Trimming removed 6 bases at V and 2 bases at J, with 8 bases between. This CDR3 has 13 residues. The V gene's germline CDR1 is MDHEN and CDR2 SYDVKM. Variable domain in full (rest from reference TRBV28 and TRBJ1-5): DVKVTQSSRYLVKRTGEKVFLECVQDMDHENMFWYRQDPGLGLRLIYFSYDVKMKEKGDIPEGYSVSREKKERFSLILESASTNQTSMYLCASSPGGNQPQHFGDGTRLSIL.

CDR3 protein: CASSFPGKEGYTF. CDR3 bases: TGTGCCAGCAGTTTCCCAGGGAAGGAGGGCTACACCTTC. V usage is TRBV28 and J usage is TRBJ1-2, with D possibly being TRBD1 (5 bases). Per germline, CDR1 MDHEN and CDR2 SYDVKM. Trimming removed 3 bases from V and 8 bases from J, with 13 bases in between. The CDR3 extends over 13 amino acids.

The chain combines TRBV29-1 with TRBJ2-7; possibly TRBD2 for D (5 bases). V dropped 7 bases and J dropped 4 bases, with 11 bases sitting between them. Germline values: CDR1 SQVTM, CDR2 ANQGSEA. The length of the CDR3 is 11 residues. CDR3 region: CSASEGYEQYF. In DNA, the CDR3 is TGCAGCGCCTCCGAGGGTTACGAGCAGTACTTC.

The chain employs TRBV7-2 and TRBJ1-2; no reliable D call. V was pared by 1 base and J by 6 bases, with 15 bases between. CDR1 and CDR2 from the germline V gene are SGHTA and FQGNSA. The CDR3 is 15 residues long. The CDR3 is CASSLDADISDGYTF. Here the CDR3 DNA reads TGTGCCAGCAGCTTAGACGCGGATATTAGCGATGGCTACACCTTC.

The chain joins TRBV19 to TRBJ1-6; D is perhaps TRBD1 (6 bases). Germline V gene sequence: CDR1 LNHDA, CDR2 SQIVND (reference sequence). Trimming shortened V by 8 bases and J by 3 bases, and 14 bases separated the two germline ends. The CDR3 length is 15 residues. CDR3 sequence (DNA): TGTGCCAGTCGTAGGGGGGGAAACTATAATTCACCCCTCCACTTT. This sequence encodes CASRRGGNYNSPLHF.

As to this clone: The junction does not match germline at one end; this may be a read error. The chain employs TRBV19 and TRBJ1-1, with TRBD1 identical over 7 bases. This CDR3 spans 14 amino acids. The germline gives CDR1 LNHDA, CDR2 SQIVND (reference sequence). CDR3 in DNA: TGTGCCAGCCGCACCGGGACAGATAACAGTGAAGCTTTCTTT. It specifies CASRTGTDNSEAFF.

This clone has a handful of counts. The DNA of the CDR3 is TGTGCCAGCAGCTCGGGGTTGACTAATGAAAAACTGTTTTTT. This codes for CASSSGLTNEKLFF. The chain couples TRBV7-6 to TRBJ1-4; D gene uncertain. Trimming pared 4 bases from V and 2 bases from J, leaving 8 bases between. The V gene's germline CDR1 is SGHVS and CDR2 FNYEAQ. The CDR3 totals 14 residues.

The chain has TRBV28 and TRBJ2-2, with 9 bases lining up with TRBD2. Trimming took 2 bases from V and 6 from J; bases not matched to a gene: 4. This CDR3 region has 15 residues. Germline V lookup: CDR1 MDHEN, CDR2 SYDVKM. In DNA, the CDR3 is TGTGCCAGCAGTTTAGCGGGAGGGGCGGCCGGGGAGCTGTTTTTT. It yields the protein CASSLAGGAAGELFF.

The V gene is TRBV11-2, the J gene TRBJ2-5; 8 positions match TRBD2. V was pared by 4 bases and J by 2 bases, with 3 bases of the junction left unmatched. Germline CDR1 is SGHAT and CDR2 is FQNNGV. The CDR3 is 14 amino acids. The CDR3 nucleotides are TGTGCCAGCAGCTCACTAGCGGCTCAAGAGACCCAGTACTTC. As protein: CASSSLAAQETQYF.

The chain joins TRBV2 to TRBJ1-5; 8 bases match TRBD1. The germline V gene encodes CDR1 SNHLY and CDR2 FYNNEI. This CDR3 has 13 residues. V trimming: 8 bases; J trimming: 3 bases; junction bases outside the gene matches: 3. The CDR3 is CASGQGINQPQHF. In DNA, the CDR3 is TGTGCCAGCGGACAGGGAATCAATCAGCCCCAGCATTTT.

The chain carries TRBV6-1 and TRBJ2-6, with TRBD1 matching 12 bases. Per germline, CDR1 MNHNS and CDR2 SASEGT. V trimming: 4 bases; J trimming: 1 base; junction bases outside the gene matches: 2. The CDR3 totals 17 residues. CDR3 region: CASSVGQGASGANVLTF. The CDR3 DNA follows: TGTGCCAGCAGTGTGGGACAGGGGGCTTCTGGGGCCAACGTCCTGACTTTC.

This chain links TRBV6-5 with TRBJ2-7, with TRBD1 matching over 12 bases. Per the germline V gene, CDR1 is MNHEY and CDR2 is SVGAGI. After removal of 6 bases from V and 4 bases from J, the junction contained 4 bases not matched to a gene. The CDR3 covers 14 residues. CDR3 protein: CASRGQGARYEQYF. In DNA, the CDR3 is TGTGCCAGCAGGGGACAGGGGGCGAGGTACGAGCAGTACTTC.

V gene TRBV29-1 combines with J gene TRBJ2-7; no firm D call. Trimming cost V 1 base and J 0 bases, with 10 bases left between them. The germline V gene encodes CDR1 SQVTM and CDR2 ANQGSEA. The CDR3 has 14 residues. CDR3 region: CSVEGAESSYEQYF. CDR3 bases: TGCAGCGTTGAAGGGGCAGAGAGCTCCTACGAGCAGTACTTC.

This clone was seen more than once but under ten times. This chain links TRBV5-4 with TRBJ1-3, with 8 bases fitting TRBD1. Germline loops: CDR1 SGHNT, CDR2 YYREEE (reference sequence). The V segment lost 4 bases and the J segment 8 bases; nucleotides outside the gene matches: 5. The CDR3 covers 13 residues. The CDR3 spells CASSQTGQDTIYF. CDR3 coding DNA: TGTGCCAGCAGCCAGACGGGACAGGACACCATATATTTT. The complete variable domain, with remaining parts taken from reference TRBV5-4 and TRBJ1-3, reads ETGVTQSPTHLIKTRGQQVTLRCSSQSGHNTVSWYQQALGQGPQFIFQYYREEENGRGNFPPRFSGLQFPNYSSELNVNALELDDSALYLCASSQTGQDTIYFGEGSWLTVV.

The chain has TRBV5-1 and TRBJ2-3; 14 bases fit TRBD2. V lost 1 base and J lost 6; bases outside the gene matches: 10. Looked up from germline, CDR1 is SGHRS and CDR2 is YFSETQ. The CDR3 has 18 residues. The CDR3 DNA is TGCGCCAGCAGCTTGCTCGGACTAGCGGGAGGTTGGGCGGATACGCAGTATTTT. Residues: CASSLLGLAGGWADTQYF.

The chain employs TRBV9 and TRBJ1-2; 8 positions agree with TRBD1. The CDR3 is 15 amino acids. V gave up 1 base and J gave up 3 bases; unmatched junction bases: 5. CDR1 and CDR2 (germline): SGDLS, YYNGEE. CDR3 sequence: CASSVPPTGDYGYTF. The CDR3 DNA reads TGTGCCAGCAGCGTACCCCCGACAGGGGACTATGGCTACACCTTC.

This clone has just one count. The chain recombines TRBV15 with TRBJ1-5, with 7 positions matching TRBD1. This CDR3 region has 16 residues. J was trimmed by 4 bases and V by 0 bases; bases with no gene match: 6. CDR1 and CDR2 from the germline V gene are LNHNV and YYDKDF (reference sequence). For the CDR3, the DNA is TGTGCCACCAGCAGAGATTTGACAGGGAGGAATCAGCCCCAGCATTTT. Protein sequence: CATSRDLTGRNQPQHF.

This chain links TRBV28 with TRBJ1-6; tentatively, D is TRBD1 (6 bases). CDR3 length: 16 amino acids. Trimming cost V 4 bases and J 4 bases, with 14 bases left between them. Germline values: CDR1 MDHEN, CDR2 SYDVKM. CDR3 loop: CASSSGATGYNSPLHF. In nucleotides, the CDR3 is TGTGCCAGCAGTTCTGGAGCGACAGGTTATAATTCACCCCTCCACTTT. The variable domain in full, completed from reference TRBV28 and TRBJ1-6, reads DVKVTQSSRYLVKRTGEKVFLECVQDMDHENMFWYRQDPGLGLRLIYFSYDVKMKEKGDIPEGYSVSREKKERFSLILESASTNQTSMYLCASSSGATGYNSPLHFGNGTRLTVT.

The genes are TRBV20-1 and TRBJ1-2, with TRBD1 as a possible D gene (5 bases). CDR3 length: 12 residues. The V gene's germline CDR1 is DFQATT and CDR2 SNEGSKA (reference sequence). The V end lost 3 bases, the J end lost 3 bases, and 8 bases lay between the germline ends. Written as DNA, the CDR3 is TGCAGTGCTAGTACAGGAGACTATGGCTACACCTTC. Translating it yields CSASTGDYGYTF.

The chain uses TRBV6-2 or TRBV6-3 and TRBJ2-7; 7 bases map to TRBD1. The CDR3 covers 15 residues. Germline values: CDR1 MNHEY, CDR2 SVGEGT. V was pared by 5 bases and J by 4 bases, with 11 bases of the junction left unmatched. The CDR3 spells CASSRDSQPPYEQYF. DNA of the CDR3: TGTGCCAGCAGTCGGGACAGTCAGCCCCCTTACGAGCAGTACTTC.

The chain recombines TRBV29-1 with TRBJ2-5; TRBD2 aligns across 8 bases. This CDR3 has 13 amino acids. Germline V gives CDR1 SQVTM, CDR2 ANQGSEA. The V and J ends lost 6 bases and 3 bases, in that order; junction bases with no gene match: 6. CDR3 amino acids: CSVKILAEETQYF. In DNA, the CDR3 is TGCAGCGTCAAAATACTAGCGGAAGAGACCCAGTACTTC.

The chain is built from TRBV6-5 and TRBJ2-7; 14 bases map to TRBD2. This CDR3 is 15 amino acids long. Germline V gene lookup returns CDR1 MNHEY and CDR2 SVGAGI. J gave up 5 bases and V 5 bases, and 5 bases lay outside the gene matches. For the CDR3, the DNA is TGTGCCAGCAGTCCCGGGACTAGCGGGAGTGACGAGCAGTACTTC. It encodes CASSPGTSGSDEQYF.

This clone was detected once. The V and J genes are TRBV11-3 and TRBJ2-7; 10 nucleotides match TRBD1. The germline V gene encodes CDR1 SGHNT and CDR2 YENEEA. The CDR3 length is 16 residues. V shed 1 base, J shed 6 bases, and the junction held 9 bases outside the gene matches. The CDR3 loop reads CASSLGDRGRRGEQYF. CDR3 bases: TGTGCCAGCAGCTTAGGAGACAGGGGGCGACGGGGCGAGCAGTACTTC.

This clone appeared once. The chain is built from TRBV5-1 and TRBJ2-7; 9 bases agree with TRBD1. This CDR3 comprises 14 residues. Germline-derived CDR1 and CDR2 are SGHRS and YFSETQ. Trimming removed 4 bases from V and 5 bases from J; junction bases left unmatched: 7. The chain's CDR3 is CASSLGTGNNEQYF. The CDR3 DNA is TGCGCCAGCAGCCTCGGGACAGGGAACAACGAGCAGTACTTC.

The chain links TRBV28 to TRBJ2-7; a weak D match, TRBD2 (5 bases). V shed 2 bases and J shed 7 bases, with 6 bases lying between them. The CDR3 has 11 amino acids. CDR1 is MDHEN, CDR2 SYDVKM, per germline. The CDR3 DNA is TGTGCCAGCAGTTTACGAGGGGAGCAGTACTTC. As protein: CASSLRGEQYF.

The chain links TRBV5-1 to TRBJ1-2; 8 bases are shared with TRBD1. This CDR3 has 14 residues. V shed 3 bases, J shed 8 bases, and the junction held 9 bases outside the gene matches. From germline, CDR1 is SGHRS and CDR2 YFSETQ. The DNA of the CDR3 is TGCGCCAGCAGCTCGGGCCAGGGGGCGGAAGGCTACACCTTC. Its protein is CASSSGQGAEGYTF.

The DNA for the CDR3 is TGCGCCAGCAGCCTCCGACAGTTCACTGAAGCTTTCTTT. Translation gives CASSLRQFTEAFF. The V gene is TRBV4-1, the J gene TRBJ1-1; D might be TRBD1 (5 bases). The length of the CDR3 is 13 residues. Germline values: CDR1 MGHRA, CDR2 YSYEKL. Between the trimmed V and J ends, which lost 4 bases and 4 bases, there was a span of 10 bases.

The J gene is TRBJ1-2, the V gene TRBV2; TRBD1 is a possible D gene (6 bases). The ends were cut back, 3 bases at V and 7 bases at J, with 15 bases in the middle. Germline V gene sequence: CDR1 SNHLY, CDR2 FYNNEI. The CDR3 has 14 amino acids. CDR3 region: CASSDRGGPIGYTF. CDR3 DNA sequence: TGTGCCAGCAGTGATCGGGGGGGCCCGATTGGCTACACCTTC.